One sample yielded the 8 T cell receptor beta chains listed below, sequenced in a study of identifying expanded T cells in peripheral blood. The protocol was immunoSEQ multiplex PCR, while the TCRdb copy is restricted to in-frame clones and leaves out a portion. The sample shows 90,000 to 95,000 clones, roughly 86% of them seen only once. Sequencing was carried out using blood. Receptors were obtained from a person between 18 and 75 years old in good health.

The chain links TRBV30 to TRBJ2-5; a weak D match, TRBD2 (6 bases). The CDR3 totals 14 residues. V shed 0 bases and J shed 5 bases, with 13 bases lying between them. The germline V gene encodes CDR1 GTSNPN and CDR2 SVGIG (reference sequence). CDR3 residues: CAWSVGGKGETQYF. CDR3 nucleotide sequence: TGTGCCTGGAGTGTGGGGGGAAAAGGGGAGACCCAGTACTTC.

The CDR3 sequence is CSVGLGGMGTEAFF. The CDR3 coding sequence is TGCAGCGTTGGCCTGGGAGGGATGGGCACTGAAGCTTTCTTT. The chain combines TRBV29-1 with TRBJ1-1; no clear D gene. Germline V gives CDR1 SQVTM, CDR2 ANQGSEA. CDR3 length equals 14 residues. V shed 4 bases and J shed 4 bases, with 16 bases lying between them.

The CDR3 spells CASSVTGTSRMETQYF. The CDR3 DNA is TGTGCCAGCAGCGTAACTGGGACTAGCAGGATGGAGACCCAGTACTTC. The J gene is TRBJ2-5, the V gene TRBV9; 9 bases match TRBD2. The V and J ends lost 1 base and 5 bases, in that order; junction bases with no gene match: 9. The CDR3 runs to 16 residues. CDR1 and CDR2 from the germline V gene are SGDLS and YYNGEE.

This chain connects TRBV7-9 to TRBJ1-1; no clear D gene. The CDR3 covers 12 residues. V lost 2 bases to trimming and J lost 8 bases, with 9 bases between them. Germline CDR1 and CDR2: SEHNR and FQNEAQ (reference sequence). As DNA, the CDR3 is TGTGCCAGCAGCTTAAGGAGCCACGAAGCTTTCTTT. Encoded protein: CASSLRSHEAFF.

Here the CDR3 reads CATRQGLGGELFF. CDR3 coding DNA: TGTGCCACCCGACAGGGTCTGGGCGGGGAGCTGTTTTTT. The V call is TRBV7-2, the J call TRBJ2-2, with TRBD1 matching over 7 bases. CDR3 size: 13 residues. Per germline, CDR1 SGHTA and CDR2 FQGNSA. With 10 bases clipped from V and 7 bases from J, the junction kept 9 bases outside the gene matches. The whole variable domain, remainder taken from reference TRBV7-2 and TRBJ2-2, is GAGVSQSPSNKVTEKGKDVELRCDPISGHTALYWYRQSLGQGLEFLIYFQGNSAPDKSGLPSDRFSAERTGGSVSTLTIQRTQQEDSAVYLCATRQGLGGELFFGEGSRLTVL.

The CDR3 sequence is CASSIPGEGYGYTF. CDR3 sequence (DNA): TGTGCCAGTAGTATTCCGGGGGAGGGCTATGGCTACACCTTC. The chain has TRBV19 and TRBJ1-2; D perhaps matches TRBD1 (5 bases). The germline V and J ends were trimmed by 3 bases and 4 bases, with 12 bases remaining between them. Germline CDR1 LNHDA, CDR2 SQIVND (reference sequence). This CDR3 contains 14 residues.

The V call is TRBV5-4, the J call TRBJ2-7; D unclear. The CDR3 is 13 residues long. The V gene lost 0 bases and the J gene lost 2 bases, with 6 bases spanning the gap. Germline V gene data show CDR1 as SGHNT and CDR2 as YYREEE (reference sequence). The CDR3: CASSLGPPYEQYF. Here the CDR3 DNA reads TGTGCCAGCAGCTTGGGCCCTCCCTACGAGCAGTACTTC.

The chain carries TRBV27 and TRBJ2-1; D might be TRBD1 or TRBD2, each matching 6 bases. Germline CDR1 and CDR2: MNHEY and SMNVEV (reference sequence). This CDR3 comprises 16 residues. Trimming shortened V by 1 base and J by 6 bases, and 16 bases separated the two germline ends. Here the CDR3 reads CASSLLLGGTSNEQFF. The CDR3 DNA reads as TGTGCCAGCAGTTTATTACTAGGCGGGACATCCAATGAGCAGTTCTTC.